This TCR beta chain was retrieved from a study of molecular identifiers for immune sequencing clone quantification. Findings and limits, study-wide: Spiked Jurkat TCR RNA from one cell was reportedly detectable among some 1 million naive cells.

This clonotype was found many times. Its antigen is as yet unknown. The CDR3 is 14 residues long. Looked up from germline, CDR1 is SQVTM and CDR2 is ANQGSEA. Between the trimmed V and J ends, which lost 6 bases and 5 bases, there was a span of 16 bases. From the PCR reads, TCRdb called clonotypes with MiXCR, one entry per CDR3 protein. The table records approximately 500,000 distinct CDR3 sequences, over 20% of them present only once. The V gene is TRBV29-1, the J gene TRBJ2-2, with D perhaps given as TRBD1 or TRBD2 (6 bases each). What was sequenced was naive CD8+ T cells from blood, with Jurkat cell RNA spiked in. Indicated subset: FACS-sorted CD8+CD4-CCR7+CD45RA+ naive T cells. The source of this sequence is a human donor in good health. Some libraries in this study had Jurkat cell RNA spiked in. The CDR3 region has the DNA TGCAGCGTCCCGGGGGCGGGTGGTACCGGGGAGCTGTTTTTT. Protein: CSVPGAGGTGELFF.